A single sample is the source of the 27 T cell receptor beta chains below, sequenced in a study of cytomegalovirus exposure and HLA in healthy donors. Produced via immunoSEQ multiplex PCR; TCRdb's table is partial and in-frame only. The table has about 130,000 clones, 89% seen once. Sequences were obtained from PBMCs. The receptor set was obtained from a woman younger than 35 in good health and CMV-seronegative.

The rearrangement links TRBV28 to TRBJ2-7, with 8 bases matching TRBD2. The J segment lost 5 bases and the V segment lost 3 bases, leaving 6 bases of the junction unmatched. The CDR3 loop spans 14 amino acids. Germline V lookup: CDR1 MDHEN, CDR2 SYDVKM. For the CDR3, the DNA is TGTGCCAGCAGTTTCCCGGGACTAGGAGACGAGCAGTACTTC. It codes for CASSFPGLGDEQYF.

The chain couples TRBV6-5 to TRBJ1-1; a possible D gene is TRBD1 (5 bases). The CDR3 sequence is 16 residues long. Trimming cost V 1 base and J 0 bases, with 12 bases left between them. Germline assignment: CDR1 MNHEY and CDR2 SVGAGI. CDR3 in DNA: TGTGCCAGCAGTTACTGGGGCCTGGGTTTGAACACTGAAGCTTTCTTT. Translation gives CASSYWGLGLNTEAFF.

The rearrangement uses TRBV18 and TRBJ2-1; 14 bases map to TRBD2. The CDR3 has 18 residues. Germline CDR1 is KGHSH and CDR2 is LQKENI. V dropped 5 bases and J dropped 0; count of bases not matched to a gene: 6. CDR3 nucleotides: TGTGCCAGCTCATCGACTAGCGGGGGGGACAGCTCCTACAATGAGCAGTTCTTC. It translates to CASSSTSGGDSSYNEQFF.

This chain joins TRBV7-2 and TRBJ2-7, with a weak D call TRBD1 (6 bases). CDR3 size: 12 residues. Germline CDR1 SGHTA, CDR2 FQGNSA. V was shortened by 2 bases and J by 6 bases, with 8 bases between the two germline ends. The chain's CDR3 is CASSLPGVEQYV. The CDR3 DNA reads TGTGCCAGCAGCTTACCAGGGGTCGAGCAGTACGTC.

The CDR3 here is CASSSSPYEQYF. The DNA of the CDR3 is TGTGCCAGCAGTTCCTCCCCCTACGAGCAGTACTTC. The V and J genes are TRBV27 and TRBJ2-7; the D is unclear. Trimming cost V 4 bases and J 2 bases, with 6 bases left between them. The CDR3 is 12 amino acids. CDR1 and CDR2 (germline): MNHEY, SMNVEV (reference sequence).

This rearrangement joins TRBV6-6 to TRBJ1-1; a weak D match, TRBD1 (6 bases). Trimming stripped 6 bases from V and 3 bases from J, with 17 bases between. CDR3 length: 15 residues. Germline V CDR1 and CDR2: MNHNY, SVGAGI (reference sequence). DNA of the CDR3: TGTGCCAGCAGGCTCCGAGGGGGTCAGGACACTGAAGCTTTCTTT. Protein sequence: CASRLRGGQDTEAFF.

The V call is TRBV7-9, the J call TRBJ1-4; D may be TRBD1 (6 bases). The germline V gene has CDR1 SEHNR and CDR2 FQNEAQ (reference sequence). With 3 bases removed from V and 0 bases from J, the gap between germline ends came to 11 bases. The CDR3 runs to 16 residues. The CDR3 nucleotides are TGTGCCAGCAGCTTCCAAGGGGGTCCAACTAATGAAAAACTGTTTTTT. Translated, it gives CASSFQGGPTNEKLFF. The variable domain in full, with the rest retrieved from reference TRBV7-9 and TRBJ1-4, is DTGVSQNPRHKITKRGQNVTFRCDPISEHNRLYWYRQTLGQGPEFLTYFQNEAQLEKSRLLSDRFSAERPKGSFSTLEIQRTEQGDSAMYLCASSFQGGPTNEKLFFGSGTQLSVL.

V usage is TRBV7-2 and J usage is TRBJ1-5, with D uncertain. Trimming took 3 bases from V and 7 from J, leaving 13 bases between them. The CDR3 extends over 14 amino acids. Germline V CDR1 and CDR2: SGHTA, FQGNSA. The CDR3 DNA is TGTGCCAGCAGCTTGGGAGAAACGGGACAGCCCCAGCATTTT. Residues: CASSLGETGQPQHF.

The rearrangement joins TRBV7-9 to TRBJ1-1; TRBD1 matches 10 bases. Trimming removed 5 bases from V and 6 bases from J; junction bases left unmatched: 9. Germline loops: CDR1 SEHNR, CDR2 FQNEAQ (reference sequence). The CDR3 length is 15 residues. CDR3 nucleotides: TGTGCCAGCAGCCATCCGGGACAGGGGATCCCTGAAGCTTTCTTT. Translated: CASSHPGQGIPEAFF.

The gene calls are TRBV10-3 and TRBJ2-7; no firm D call. V gave up 6 bases and J gave up 0 bases, with 6 bases separating them. This CDR3 is built from 12 residues. Germline V gene data show CDR1 as ENHRY and CDR2 as SYGVKD. CDR3 nucleotides: TGTGCCATCAGGATGAGCTCCTACGAGCAGTACTTC. Amino acids: CAIRMSSYEQYF.

This chain uses TRBV5-1 with TRBJ2-6, with a possible D match to TRBD2 (5 bases). The CDR3 runs to 19 residues. Germline-derived CDR1 and CDR2 are SGHRS and YFSETQ. Between the trimmed V and J ends, which lost 5 bases and 0 bases, there was a span of 21 bases. The CDR3 here is CASSRRLIGLNSGANVLTF. CDR3 nucleotide sequence: TGCGCCAGCAGTCGGAGGTTGATAGGACTGAACTCTGGGGCCAACGTCCTGACTTTC. Together with reference TRBV5-1 and TRBJ2-6, the CDR3 gives the full variable domain: KAGVTQTPRYLIKTRGQQVTLSCSPISGHRSVSWYQQTPGQGLQFLFEYFSETQRNKGNFPGRFSGRQFSNSRSEMNVSTLELGDSALYLCASSRRLIGLNSGANVLTFGAGSRLTVL.

CDR3 protein: CASSESGKSGQETQYF. The CDR3 nucleotides read TGCGCCAGCAGTGAATCCGGGAAGAGTGGACAAGAGACCCAGTACTTC. This chain uses TRBV10-1 with TRBJ2-5; tentatively, D is TRBD2 (5 bases). With 3 bases removed from V and 2 bases from J, the gap between germline ends came to 16 bases. There are 16 residues in the CDR3. Per germline, CDR1 WNHNN and CDR2 SYGVQD (reference sequence).

The rearrangement joins TRBV10-1 to TRBJ1-1, with 8 bases lining up with TRBD1. The J segment lost 1 base and the V segment lost 0 bases, leaving 13 bases of the junction unmatched. This CDR3 comprises 19 residues. Germline loops: CDR1 WNHNN, CDR2 SYGVQD (reference sequence). In DNA, the CDR3 is TGCGCCAGCAGTGAGTCGGAGGCAGGGGGCCACCTCGGGAACACTGAAGCTTTCTTT. Translated: CASSESEAGGHLGNTEAFF.

CDR3 residues: CASGLAGTDTQYF. DNA for the CDR3: TGTGCCAGTGGACTAGCGGGGACAGATACGCAGTATTTT. The V gene is TRBV19, the J gene TRBJ2-3; 12 bases line up with TRBD2. J lost 3 bases, V lost 8 bases, and 0 bases had no gene match. The germline gives CDR1 LNHDA, CDR2 SQIVND (reference sequence). CDR3 length: 13 residues.

The chain couples TRBV4-2 to TRBJ1-3; D possibly corresponds to TRBD1 (6 bases). Trimming cost V 5 bases and J 0 bases, with 11 bases left between them. The CDR3 consists of 15 residues. Germline-derived CDR1 and CDR2 are LGHNA and YNFKEQ. The CDR3 sequence: CASSSNRVSGNTIYF. The CDR3, as DNA: TGTGCCAGCAGCTCAAACAGGGTCTCTGGAAACACCATATATTTT.

The gene calls are TRBV28 and TRBJ2-3; tentative D call: TRBD1 (6 bases). Trimming took off 7 bases at V and 1 base at J, with 12 bases between the two ends. The CDR3 loop spans 14 amino acids. CDR1 is MDHEN and CDR2 is SYDVKM in the germline V gene. CDR3 loop: CASMSPGGTDTQYF. The CDR3 nucleotides are TGTGCCAGCATGAGTCCAGGGGGCACAGATACGCAGTATTTT.

Points on this clone: Other DNA sequences in the same sample also yield this CDR3. J is TRBJ1-5 and V is TRBV6-5; TRBD1 matches at 7 bases. The junction had 7 bases not matched to a gene; V was cut back by 4 bases and J by 4 bases. The CDR3 sequence is 15 residues long. Germline V gene data show CDR1 as MNHEY and CDR2 as SVGAGI. In nucleotides, the CDR3 is TGTGCCAGCAGTTCCGACAGGGCAGGAAATCAGCCCCAGCATTTT. This encodes CASSSDRAGNQPQHF.

The chain combines TRBV27 with TRBJ2-1; D is unclear. Germline lookup yields CDR1 MNHEY and CDR2 SMNVEV (reference sequence). This CDR3 spans 14 amino acids. V lost 7 bases to trimming and J lost 5 bases, with 15 bases between them. The CDR3: CASTSRFVNNEQFF. The CDR3 DNA is TGTGCCAGCACCTCGAGATTCGTCAACAATGAGCAGTTCTTC.

This chain uses TRBV28 with TRBJ1-5, with TRBD1 as a possible D gene (6 bases). The CDR3 runs to 16 residues. Germline lookup yields CDR1 MDHEN and CDR2 SYDVKM. V lost 5 bases and J 2 bases, leaving 16 bases between the germline ends. The CDR3 loop reads CASSPRRAGGNQPQHF. For the CDR3, the DNA is TGTGCCAGCAGTCCCCGCCGGGCAGGGGGCAATCAGCCCCAGCATTTT.

The chain is built from TRBV21-1 and TRBJ2-7; the table calls TRBD2, which could not be checked here. TRBV21-1 is listed as a pseudogene. The CDR3 sequence is 20 residues long. The CDR3: CASSSPQTSSLAGGPYEQYV. In nucleotides, the CDR3 is TGTGCCAGCAGCTCTCCTCAGACCTCCTCACTAGCGGGGGGCCCATACGAGCAGTACGTC.

The chain carries TRBV28 and TRBJ1-1; D not certain. The CDR3 is made up of 14 amino acids. The ends were cut back, 5 bases at V and 0 bases at J, with 10 bases in the middle. Germline CDR1 and CDR2: MDHEN and SYDVKM. The CDR3 reads CASSPLRVNTEAFF. Written as DNA, the CDR3 is TGTGCCAGCAGTCCATTAAGAGTGAACACTGAAGCTTTCTTT.

The rearrangement joins TRBV30 to TRBJ1-5; TRBD1 is a possible D gene (6 bases). The V gene's germline CDR1 is GTSNPN and CDR2 SVGIG (reference sequence). CDR3 size: 16 residues. With 0 bases removed from V and 0 bases from J, the gap between germline ends came to 12 bases. In DNA, the CDR3 is TGTGCCTGGAGTGTCACAGGGCTTTATAGCAATCAGCCCCAGCATTTT. It yields the protein CAWSVTGLYSNQPQHF. Full variable domain (missing parts from reference TRBV30 and TRBJ1-5): SQTIHQWPATLVQPVGSPLSLECTVEGTSNPNLYWYRQAAGRGLQLLFYSVGIGQISSEVPQNLSASRPQDRQFILSSKKLLLSDSGFYLCAWSVTGLYSNQPQHFGDGTRLSIL.

This sequence joins TRBV18 and TRBJ2-7, with 7 bases matching TRBD1. The CDR3 spans 13 residues. Germline CDR1 reads KGHSH; CDR2 reads LQKENI. The V gene end was trimmed by 4 bases and the J gene end by 3 bases; junction bases not matched to a gene: 3. DNA of the CDR3: TGTGCCAGCTCACAGGCAGGGGGCTACGAGCAGTACGTC. It translates to CASSQAGGYEQYV.

The rearrangement joins TRBV7-8 to TRBJ2-2, with D maybe TRBD2 (6 bases). CDR1 and CDR2 (germline): SGHVS, FQNEAQ. V was shortened by 5 bases and J by 4 bases, with 14 bases between the two germline ends. The CDR3 runs to 15 residues. The CDR3 sequence: CASSPWEVTTGELFF. The CDR3 nucleotides are TGTGCCAGCAGCCCTTGGGAGGTAACCACCGGGGAGCTGTTTTTT.

J is TRBJ1-2 and V is TRBV14; the D gene is possibly TRBD1 (5 bases). Germline V CDR1 and CDR2: SGHDN, FVKESK. The CDR3 covers 14 residues. The V end was cut by 0 bases, the J end by 7 bases, with 12 bases between. The CDR3 nucleotides read TGTGCCAGCAGCCAAGATCGGTCCGGGGGTGGCTACACCTTC. Translated: CASSQDRSGGGYTF.

The chain is built from TRBV7-8 and TRBJ1-4, with D possibly being TRBD1 (5 bases). CDR1 is SGHVS and CDR2 is FQNEAQ in the germline V gene. CDR3 length: 14 amino acids. Deletions cut 8 bases from V and 8 bases from J, with 18 bases between. The CDR3 DNA follows: TGTGCCAGCCTGCGGGGCGGGGAGGGGGAAAAACTGTTTTTT. Its protein product is CASLRGGEGEKLFF.

The CDR3 is CASSPSTGDGYTF. In nucleotides, the CDR3 is TGTGCCAGCTCACCAAGTACAGGGGATGGCTACACCTTC. The gene calls are TRBV18 and TRBJ1-2, with 7 bases lining up with TRBD1. The junction had 3 bases not matched to a gene; V was cut back by 2 bases and J by 6 bases. Germline V gene sequence: CDR1 KGHSH, CDR2 LQKENI. This CDR3 comprises 13 residues.